This T cell receptor beta chain was identified during a study of blood T cell repertoires in COVID-19. On the study more broadly: Samples representing acute and convalescent COVID-19 were sourced from the United States, Italy and Spain. Sample material is recorded as cDNA or gDNA derived from T cells, B-cell-depleted T cells, or PBMCs.

The authors' processing: Estimation of nucleated cell counts relied on the amplification of reference gene primers. Repertoires were generated with immunoSEQ multiplex PCR, while TCRdb's copy carries only in-frame clones and drops some. The V and J calls and clone size are taken from that table; D and trimming were inferred from the DNA. The top ten clones hold over 8.5% of a sample with under 80,000 clones, over 75% of them seen once. The CDR3 is 14 amino acids. V dropped 6 bases and J dropped 4 bases, with 13 bases sitting between them. CDR1 is SGHTA, CDR2 FQGNSA, per germline. This clone showed up just a few times.

The clonotype was recovered from a man in his fifties or sixties with acute or convalescent COVID-19. The V gene is TRBV7-2, the J gene TRBJ1-5; possible D gene TRBD1, 6 bases. Specimen: peripheral blood. The DNA of the CDR3 is TGTGCCAGCAGAATAGGGGGGGAAAATCAGCCCCAGCATTTT. The encoded protein is CASRIGGENQPQHF.